This record covers a single T cell receptor (beta chain). Its matching antigen is unknown. The sample is drawn from a study of T cells in localized non-small cell lung cancer. Points from the study as a whole: Across samples, adjacent lung featured a median roughly 50 of the top 100 tumor clones. Tumor trailed uninvolved adjacent lung in T cell clonality, which peaked there.

The data were produced by immunoSEQ multiplex PCR, yet TCRdb's version contains in-frame clones alone and is incomplete. The table records about 59,000 clones, about 90% of them present only once. The CDR3 is made up of 15 amino acids. The V gene's germline CDR1 is SGHNT and CDR2 YYREEE (reference sequence). Trimming left V 4 bases short and J 0 bases short, with 10 bases between. This chain uses TRBV5-4 with TRBJ1-4, with D possibly being TRBD1 (5 bases). This sample comprised peripheral blood, obtained before any cancer treatment. This TCR came from a man aged 40 to 70 with stage I squamous cell lung carcinoma. The CDR3 coding sequence is TGTGCCAGCAGCAGGGACGGAACAACTAATGAAAAACTGTTTTTT. This translates into CASSRDGTTNEKLFF.